Below, 3 T cell receptor beta chains from the same sample are listed, as sequenced in a study of patients and donors after allogeneic stem cell transplantation. Each CDR3 protein is one row after TCRdb ran MiXCR on the RT-PCR reads. The repertoire has hundreds of thousands of distinct CDR3 sequences, approximately 16% of them found once; the top ten carry 7.2%. Material for sequencing was blood, either unsorted or a sorted T cell fraction (not recorded which). The source is a human donor who was either an allogeneic HSCT recipient or a stem cell or donor lymphocyte infusion donor (not recorded which). It is not recorded whose cells these are; they may come from a transplant donor.

The V gene is TRBV24-1, the J gene TRBJ2-2; 7 positions agree with TRBD1. V trimming: 7 bases; J trimming: 4 bases; junction bases outside the gene matches: 11. The CDR3 is 16 amino acids. Per germline, CDR1 KGHDR and CDR2 SFDVKD. The CDR3 loop reads CATSSTTGVVTGELFF. For the CDR3, the DNA is TGTGCCACCAGCTCAACTACAGGGGTCGTCACCGGGGAGCTGTTTTTT.

This chain links TRBV20-1 with TRBJ2-7; 8 nucleotides align to TRBD2. The ends lost 3 bases at V and 11 bases at J; junction bases unmatched: 15. The CDR3 extends over 14 amino acids. Germline CDR1 is DFQATT and CDR2 is SNEGSKA (reference sequence). This CDR3 reads CSARETWAGTREYF. The CDR3, as DNA: TGCAGTGCTAGGGAAACATGGGCCGGGACTAGAGAGTACTTC.

The gene calls are TRBV12-3 or TRBV12-4 and TRBJ2-3; D may correspond to TRBD1 or TRBD2 (5 bases each). Trimming removed 3 bases from V and 6 bases from J, with 19 bases in between. This CDR3 is 16 amino acids long. The CDR3 sequence: CASSFRTPGRGDTQYF. DNA of the CDR3: TGTGCCAGCAGTTTCCGGACTCCAGGGAGAGGGGATACGCAGTATTTT.